This TCR beta chain was documented in a study of cytotoxic CD8 clonotypes in ibrutinib-treated CLL. Across the study: Once patients had received a median about eleven months of treatment, range 6 to 36, response samples were obtained. Study-level results: Clonality showed a rise at ibrutinib response that reversed toward baseline at progression.

This CDR3 has 14 residues. V lost 6 bases and J lost 3; bases outside the gene matches: 4. CDR1 and CDR2 (germline): LGHNT, FRNRAP. Generated by immunoSEQ multiplex PCR, the TCRdb table keeps only in-frame clones and is missing some. The sample yields about 140,000 clones, about 78% seen once. With respect to this clone: Antigen specificity is unknown.

This sample comprised PBMCs, obtained after 24 months of ibrutinib treatment. This TCR came from a human donor with chronic lymphocytic leukemia. This rearrangement joins TRBV12-5 to TRBJ2-3; TRBD2 aligns across 9 bases. CDR3 residues: CASGAGGTTDTQYF. DNA for the CDR3: TGTGCTAGTGGAGCGGGGGGCACGACAGATACGCAGTATTTT.